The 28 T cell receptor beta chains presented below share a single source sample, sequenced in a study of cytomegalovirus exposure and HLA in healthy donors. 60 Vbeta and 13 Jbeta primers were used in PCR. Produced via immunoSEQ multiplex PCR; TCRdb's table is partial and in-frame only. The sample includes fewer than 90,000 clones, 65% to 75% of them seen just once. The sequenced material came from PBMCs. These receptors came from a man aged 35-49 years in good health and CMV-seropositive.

The DNA of the CDR3 is TGTGCCAGTAGTATGACCGAGGGTGAGCAGTTCTTC. It yields the protein CASSMTEGEQFF. This chain connects TRBV19 to TRBJ2-1; D is perhaps TRBD2 (5 bases). This CDR3 region has 12 residues. Deletions cut 3 bases from V and 9 bases from J, with 9 bases between. Germline V gene sequence: CDR1 LNHDA, CDR2 SQIVND (reference sequence). Full variable domain (remainder filled in from reference TRBV19 and TRBJ2-1): DGGITQSPKYLFRKEGQNVTLSCEQNLNHDAMYWYRQDPGQGLRLIYYSQIVNDFQKGDIAEGYSVSREKKESFPLTVTSAQKNPTAFYLCASSMTEGEQFFGPGTRLTVL.

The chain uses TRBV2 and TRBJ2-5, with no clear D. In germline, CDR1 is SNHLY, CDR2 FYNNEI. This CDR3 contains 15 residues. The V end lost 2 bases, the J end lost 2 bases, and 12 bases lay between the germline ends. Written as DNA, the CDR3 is TGTGCCAGCAGTGAATTGGAGACCAAGCAAGAGACCCAGTACTTC. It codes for CASSELETKQETQYF.

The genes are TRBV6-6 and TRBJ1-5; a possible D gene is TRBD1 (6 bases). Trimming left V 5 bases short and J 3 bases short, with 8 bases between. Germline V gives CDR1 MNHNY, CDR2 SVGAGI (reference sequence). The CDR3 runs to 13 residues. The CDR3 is CASSRTVNQPQHF. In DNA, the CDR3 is TGTGCCAGCAGTAGGACAGTCAATCAGCCCCAGCATTTT.

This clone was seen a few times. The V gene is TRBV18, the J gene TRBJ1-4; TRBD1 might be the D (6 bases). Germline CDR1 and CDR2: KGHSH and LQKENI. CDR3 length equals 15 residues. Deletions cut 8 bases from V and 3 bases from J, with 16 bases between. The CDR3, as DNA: TGTGCCAGCACCCGGGACACATCGCCTAATGAAAAACTGTTTTTT. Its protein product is CASTRDTSPNEKLFF.

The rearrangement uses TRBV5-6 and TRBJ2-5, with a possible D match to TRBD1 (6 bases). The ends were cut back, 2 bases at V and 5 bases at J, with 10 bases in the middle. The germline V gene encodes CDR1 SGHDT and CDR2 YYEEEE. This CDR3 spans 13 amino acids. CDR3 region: CASSFYREETQYF. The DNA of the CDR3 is TGTGCCAGCAGCTTCTACAGGGAGGAGACCCAGTACTTC.

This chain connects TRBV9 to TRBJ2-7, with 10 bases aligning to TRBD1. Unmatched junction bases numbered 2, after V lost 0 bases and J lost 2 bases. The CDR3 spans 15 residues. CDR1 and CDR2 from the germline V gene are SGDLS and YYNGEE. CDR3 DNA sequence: TGTGCCAGCAGCGTAGCCGGGACAGGGGCCTACGAGCAGTACTTC. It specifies CASSVAGTGAYEQYF.

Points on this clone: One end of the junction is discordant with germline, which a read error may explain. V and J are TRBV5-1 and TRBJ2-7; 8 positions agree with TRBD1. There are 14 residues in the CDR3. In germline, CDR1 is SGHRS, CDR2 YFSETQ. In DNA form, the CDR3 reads TGCGCCAGCAGCAGATCAGGGGGCTCCCACGAGCAGTACTTC. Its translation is CASSRSGGSHEQYF.

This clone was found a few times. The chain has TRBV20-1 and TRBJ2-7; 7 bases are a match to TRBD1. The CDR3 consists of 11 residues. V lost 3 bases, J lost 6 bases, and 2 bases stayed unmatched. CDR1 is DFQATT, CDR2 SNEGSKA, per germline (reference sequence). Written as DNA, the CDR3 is TGCAGTGCTAGGAACAGGGGCGAGCAGTACTTC. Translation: CSARNRGEQYF.

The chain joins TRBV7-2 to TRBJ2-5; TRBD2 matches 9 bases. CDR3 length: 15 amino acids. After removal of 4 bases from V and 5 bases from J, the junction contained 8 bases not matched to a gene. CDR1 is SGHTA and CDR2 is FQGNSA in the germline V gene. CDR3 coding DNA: TGTGCCAGCAGCTCTGTAGCGGGAGCAGTGGAGACCCAGTACTTC. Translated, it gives CASSSVAGAVETQYF.

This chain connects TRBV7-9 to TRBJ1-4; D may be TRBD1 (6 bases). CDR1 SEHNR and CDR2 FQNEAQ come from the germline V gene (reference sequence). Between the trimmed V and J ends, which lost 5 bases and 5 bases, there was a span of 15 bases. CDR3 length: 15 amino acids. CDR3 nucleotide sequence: TGTGCCAGCAGCCAAGGGCGGACAGTAAATGAAAAACTGTTTTTT. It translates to CASSQGRTVNEKLFF. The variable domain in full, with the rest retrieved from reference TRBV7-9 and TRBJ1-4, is DTGVSQNPRHKITKRGQNVTFRCDPISEHNRLYWYRQTLGQGPEFLTYFQNEAQLEKSRLLSDRFSAERPKGSFSTLEIQRTEQGDSAMYLCASSQGRTVNEKLFFGSGTQLSVL.

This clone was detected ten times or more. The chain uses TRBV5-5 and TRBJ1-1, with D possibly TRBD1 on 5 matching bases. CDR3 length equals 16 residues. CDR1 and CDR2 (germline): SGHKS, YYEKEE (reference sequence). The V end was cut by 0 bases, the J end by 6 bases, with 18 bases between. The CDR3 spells CASSLAWSGRGAEAFF. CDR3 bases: TGTGCCAGCAGCTTGGCTTGGTCAGGTCGGGGGGCTGAAGCTTTCTTT.

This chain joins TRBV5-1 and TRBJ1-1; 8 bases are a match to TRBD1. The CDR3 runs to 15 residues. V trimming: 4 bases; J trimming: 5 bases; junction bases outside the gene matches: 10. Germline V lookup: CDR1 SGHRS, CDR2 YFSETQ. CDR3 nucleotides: TGCGCCAGCAGCGCGAGACAGGGGACGAGGACTGAAGCTTTCTTT. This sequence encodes CASSARQGTRTEAFF.

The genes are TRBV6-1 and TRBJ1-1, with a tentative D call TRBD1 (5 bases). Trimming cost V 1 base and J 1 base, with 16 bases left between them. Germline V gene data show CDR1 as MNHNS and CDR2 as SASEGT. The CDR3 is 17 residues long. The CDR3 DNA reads TGTGCCAGCAGTGAAGAAAAGGGGTGGAAAGGGAACACTGAAGCTTTCTTT. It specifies CASSEEKGWKGNTEAFF.

The CDR3: CAISSRGPGTEAFF. The DNA of the CDR3 is TGTGCCATCAGTAGCAGGGGGCCGGGAACTGAAGCTTTCTTT. This chain connects TRBV10-3 to TRBJ1-1; 8 nucleotides match TRBD1. CDR1 ENHRY and CDR2 SYGVKD come from the germline V gene. The J segment lost 5 bases and the V segment lost 5 bases, leaving 7 bases of the junction unmatched. This CDR3 has 14 residues.

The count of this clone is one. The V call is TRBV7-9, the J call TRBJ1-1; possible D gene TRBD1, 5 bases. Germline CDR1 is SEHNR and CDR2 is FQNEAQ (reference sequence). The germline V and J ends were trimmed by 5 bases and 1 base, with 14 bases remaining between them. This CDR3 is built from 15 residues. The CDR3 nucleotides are TGTGCCAGCAGCCGAAGGGGAGGGGAGAACACTGAAGCTTTCTTT. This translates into CASSRRGGENTEAFF. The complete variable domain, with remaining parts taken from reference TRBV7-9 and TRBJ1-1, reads DTGVSQNPRHKITKRGQNVTFRCDPISEHNRLYWYRQTLGQGPEFLTYFQNEAQLEKSRLLSDRFSAERPKGSFSTLEIQRTEQGDSAMYLCASSRRGGENTEAFFGQGTRLTVV.

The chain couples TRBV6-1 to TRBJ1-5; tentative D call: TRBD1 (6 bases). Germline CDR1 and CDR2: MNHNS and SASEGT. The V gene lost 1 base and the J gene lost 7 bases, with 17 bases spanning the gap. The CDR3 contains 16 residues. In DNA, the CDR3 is TGTGCCAGCAGTGAAGATCCCCAGGGGCCCAGGCAGCCCCAGCATTTT. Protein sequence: CASSEDPQGPRQPQHF.

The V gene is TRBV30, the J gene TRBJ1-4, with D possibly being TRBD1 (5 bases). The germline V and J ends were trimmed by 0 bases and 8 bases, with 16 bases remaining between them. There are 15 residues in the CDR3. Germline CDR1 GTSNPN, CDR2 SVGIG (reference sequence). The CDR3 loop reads CAWSVGRGRSEKLFF. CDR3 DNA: TGTGCCTGGAGTGTAGGGAGGGGAAGGTCCGAAAAACTGTTTTTT.

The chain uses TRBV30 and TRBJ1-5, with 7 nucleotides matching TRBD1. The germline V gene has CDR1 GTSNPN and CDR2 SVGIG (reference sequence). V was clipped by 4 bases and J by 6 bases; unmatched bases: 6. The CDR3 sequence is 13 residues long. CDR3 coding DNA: TGTGCCTGGAACCGACAGGGAGGTCAGCCCCAGCATTTT. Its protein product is CAWNRQGGQPQHF.

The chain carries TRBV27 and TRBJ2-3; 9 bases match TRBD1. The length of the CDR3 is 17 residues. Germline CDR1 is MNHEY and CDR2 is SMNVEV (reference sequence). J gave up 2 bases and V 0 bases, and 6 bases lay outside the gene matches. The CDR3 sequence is CASSLSGQGPTTDTQYF. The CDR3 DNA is TGTGCCAGCAGTTTATCCGGACAGGGGCCCACCACAGATACGCAGTATTTT.

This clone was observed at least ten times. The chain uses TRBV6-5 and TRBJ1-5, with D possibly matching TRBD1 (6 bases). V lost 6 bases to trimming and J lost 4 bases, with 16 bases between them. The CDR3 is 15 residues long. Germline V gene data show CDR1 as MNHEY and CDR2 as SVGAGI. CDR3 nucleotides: TGTGCCAGCAGCTCGGGACATCTAGGGAATCAGCCCCAGCATTTT. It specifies CASSSGHLGNQPQHF.

The CDR3 spells CASSESGQGHGYTF. As DNA, the CDR3 is TGTGCCAGCAGTGAATCCGGACAGGGGCATGGCTACACCTTC. V usage is TRBV25-1 and J usage is TRBJ1-2; 9 bases line up with TRBD1. The trim removed 1 base at V and 6 bases at J, leaving 3 bases unmatched. Germline CDR1 reads MGHDK; CDR2 reads SYGVNS. The CDR3 has 14 amino acids.

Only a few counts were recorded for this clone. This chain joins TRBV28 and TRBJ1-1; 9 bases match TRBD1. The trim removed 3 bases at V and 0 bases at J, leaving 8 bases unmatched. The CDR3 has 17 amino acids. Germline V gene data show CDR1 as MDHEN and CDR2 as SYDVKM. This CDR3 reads CASSFVQGAAMNTEAFF. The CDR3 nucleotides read TGTGCCAGCAGTTTTGTACAGGGGGCTGCCATGAACACTGAAGCTTTCTTT.

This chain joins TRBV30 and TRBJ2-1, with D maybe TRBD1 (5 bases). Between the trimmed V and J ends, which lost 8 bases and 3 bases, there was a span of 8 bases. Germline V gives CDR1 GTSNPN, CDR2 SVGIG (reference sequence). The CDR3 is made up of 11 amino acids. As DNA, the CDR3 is TGTGCCGCCGACAGCTACAATGAGCAGTTCTTC. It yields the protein CAADSYNEQFF.

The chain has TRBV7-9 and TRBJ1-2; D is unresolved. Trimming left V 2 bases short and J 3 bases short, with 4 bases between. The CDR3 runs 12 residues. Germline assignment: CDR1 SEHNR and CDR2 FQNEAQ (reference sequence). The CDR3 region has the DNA TGTGCCAGCAGCTTATGGCACTATGGCTACACCTTC. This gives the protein CASSLWHYGYTF.

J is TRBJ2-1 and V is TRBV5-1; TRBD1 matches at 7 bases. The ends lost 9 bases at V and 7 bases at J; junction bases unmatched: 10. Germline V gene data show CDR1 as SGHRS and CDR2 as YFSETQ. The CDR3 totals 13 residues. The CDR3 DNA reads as TGCGCCACTCGGACAGGCTGGGGGAATGAGCAGTTCTTC. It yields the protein CATRTGWGNEQFF. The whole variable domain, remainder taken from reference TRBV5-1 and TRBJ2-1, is KAGVTQTPRYLIKTRGQQVTLSCSPISGHRSVSWYQQTPGQGLQFLFEYFSETQRNKGNFPGRFSGRQFSNSRSEMNVSTLELGDSALYLCATRTGWGNEQFFGPGTRLTVL.

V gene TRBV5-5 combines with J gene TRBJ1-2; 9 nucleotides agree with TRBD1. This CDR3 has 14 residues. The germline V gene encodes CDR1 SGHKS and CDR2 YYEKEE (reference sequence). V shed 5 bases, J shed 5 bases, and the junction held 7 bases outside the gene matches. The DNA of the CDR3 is TGTGCCAGCAGTTCCGGGACAGGGTCTTATGGCTACACCTTC. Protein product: CASSSGTGSYGYTF.

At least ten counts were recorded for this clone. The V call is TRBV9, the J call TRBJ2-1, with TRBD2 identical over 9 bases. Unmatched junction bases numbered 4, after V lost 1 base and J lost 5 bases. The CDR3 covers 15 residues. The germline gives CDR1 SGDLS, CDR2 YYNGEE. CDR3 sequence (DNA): TGTGCCAGCAGCGTATCGACTAGCGGTGACAATGAGCAGTTCTTC. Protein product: CASSVSTSGDNEQFF.

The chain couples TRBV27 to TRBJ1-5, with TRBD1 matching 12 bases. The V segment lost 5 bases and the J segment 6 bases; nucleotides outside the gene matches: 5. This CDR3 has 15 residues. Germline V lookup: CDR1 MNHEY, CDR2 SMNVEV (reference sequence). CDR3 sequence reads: CASSRDRGLFQPQHF. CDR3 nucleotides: TGTGCCAGCAGTCGGGACAGGGGGCTTTTTCAGCCCCAGCATTTT.